Listed below are T cell receptor beta chains from one sample, sequenced in a study of OX40 agonist ivuxolimab in advanced cancers. Assay used: immunoSEQ multiplex PCR; TCRdb lists only in-frame clones, some missing. The sample yields some 75,000 clones, around 87% seen once. The starting material was CD4+ or CD8+ T cells sorted from blood, obtained in a trial of the OX40 agonist ivuxolimab. Receptor source: an adult with an advanced solid tumor such as melanoma, head and neck, liver or kidney cancer. The CDR3 runs from the conserved cysteine through the conserved F or W.

J gene,V gene,CDR3 protein
TRBJ1-1,TRBV6-4,CASSDSGGRDTEAFF
TRBJ2-5,TRBV6-5,CASSYGVAGEETQYF
TRBJ2-3,TRBV7-9,CASGSGGFTDTQYF
TRBJ2-7,TRBV19,CASSLNYEQYF
TRBJ2-5,TRBV6-5,CASSYYSGGPQETQYF
TRBJ1-5,TRBV19,CAARDRGSNQPQHF
TRBJ2-3,TRBV27,CASSSGSHFSTDTQYF
TRBJ1-2,TRBV19,CASSMPENYGYTF
TRBJ1-1,TRBV6-5,CASSHPAGDPRQAFF
TRBJ2-5,TRBV6-5,CASSGTVQETQYF
TRBJ2-7,TRBV7-2,CASSSEGGPIYEQYF
TRBJ2-3,TRBV7-7,CASSPGGLAGTDTQYF
TRBJ2-7,TRBV6-5,CASSRADYEQYF
TRBJ1-1,TRBV6-5,CASSYSPGQIEAFF
TRBJ1-4,TRBV7-9,CASSPMGVNEKLFF
TRBJ2-3,TRBV2,CASSESGNPDTQYF
TRBJ1-5,TRBV28,CASSLGGDSNQPQHF
TRBJ2-5,TRBV7-6,CASSPGQKETQYF
TRBJ1-2,TRBV28,CASSFGDQQDNYGYTF
TRBJ1-1,TRBV10-3,CAIRSGGGENTEAFF
TRBJ2-1,TRBV6-1,CASSPRTSGGGEQFF
TRBJ1-2,TRBV28,CASSFNWGDAGYTF
TRBJ1-4,TRBV5-6,CASSFSRFNEKLFF
TRBJ2-3,TRBV5-1,CASSLQLAGGTDTQYF
TRBJ2-5,TRBV19,CASSRDGTQGTQYF
TRBJ2-3,TRBV4-3,CASSQVVKDTQYF
TRBJ2-3,TRBV4-1,CASSQDQRGPWGLSQYF
TRBJ2-2,TRBV7-6,CASSLVGSSGNTGELFF
TRBJ1-1,TRBV19,CASGGNTEAFF
TRBJ1-1,TRBV18,CASSPNSMNTEAFF
TRBJ2-1,TRBV28,CASSHRGKSYNEQFF
TRBJ1-1,TRBV7-6,CASSRDRETEAFF
TRBJ2-2,TRBV28,CASYPSVASENTGELFF
TRBJ1-1,TRBV12-5,CASGSPGSGTEAFF
TRBJ2-1,TRBV4-1,CASRSIQGYNEQFF
TRBJ1-1,TRBV5-6,CASSFRQGASEAFF
TRBJ2-2,TRBV7-2,CASSLGETGELFF
TRBJ1-6,TRBV7-2,CASKLGQQNNSPLHF
TRBJ1-5,TRBV15,CATSGYGGQPQHF
TRBJ1-5,TRBV18,CASSPDRGGNQPQHF
TRBJ2-1,TRBV10-3,CAISESGQGNNEQFF
TRBJ1-2,TRBV11-2,CASSPRGTGYGYTF
TRBJ1-2,TRBV2,CASSEKDELYGYTF
TRBJ1-2,TRBV25-1,CTSSEMTSYTF
TRBJ2-7,TRBV19,CASSRDSALYEQYF
TRBJ1-2,TRBV6-4,CASSVRPPYYGYTF
TRBJ1-5,TRBV28,CASSFGTVLGTHPLIAQHF
TRBJ1-2,TRBV29-1,CSAEDRAYGYTF
TRBJ2-7,TRBV5-1,CASSLAEGFSYEQYF
TRBJ2-1,TRBV7-9,CASSLAGTEYNEQFF
TRBJ2-7,TRBV7-8,CASSLTDSYEQYF
TRBJ2-3,TRBV7-9,CASTATSTDTQYF
TRBJ1-6,TRBV10-3,CAISVKRNNSPLHF
TRBJ2-5,TRBV28,CASSMDGPGETQYF
TRBJ2-7,TRBV19,CASSMGGTGSAYEQYF
TRBJ1-1,TRBV11-2,CASSSMGTGASEAFF
TRBJ2-5,TRBV5-4,CASSLNRGQRETQYF
TRBJ1-3,TRBV5-1,CASSSDRAGNTIYF